This is a list of T cell receptor beta chains from one sample in a study of early T cells in non-severe SARS-CoV-2 infection. A single record per CDR3 protein comes from TCRdb applying MiXCR to the 5' RACE reads. The sample has 50,000 to 75,000 distinct CDR3 sequences, 9.5% to 15% seen once. This specimen consisted of whole blood, obtained at baseline. Source of these receptors: an adult who was a healthcare worker with PCR-confirmed SARS-CoV-2 infection or an uninfected control (not recorded which). The donor label of this sample is uncertain. CDR3s include the opening cysteine and the closing phenylalanine or tryptophan. The order of the fields is J gene, V gene, clone size, D gene, CDR3 DNA, CDR3 protein. D genes are given only for firm matches. Only some rows state a clone size, as once, few, many or a class for expanded clones.

TRBJ2-3,TRBV9,few,TRBD2,TGTGCCAGCAGCATACGGGGGGGAGCAGATACGCAGTATTTT,CASSIRGGADTQYF
TRBJ2-3,TRBV28,-,-,TGTGCCAGCAGTTTATTGCAGGGAACAGATACACAGTATTTT,CASSLLQGTDTQYF
TRBJ2-2,TRBV19,few,-,TGTGCCAGTAGTATTCGAGACGTCCCGAACACCGGGGAGCTGTTTTTT,CASSIRDVPNTGELFF
TRBJ1-2,TRBV2,-,TRBD1,TGTGCCAGCAAATGGGACAGCACTCCTAACTATGGCTACACCTTC,CASKWDSTPNYGYTF
TRBJ2-2,TRBV7-3,many,-,TGTGCCAGCAGCTTACTCGGGGGAAAGAACACCGGGGAGCTGTTTTTT,CASSLLGGKNTGELFF
TRBJ2-3,TRBV7-3,-,TRBD2,TGTGCCAGCAGCTTAGTAGCGGGGGGGACAGATACGCAGTATTTT,CASSLVAGGTDTQYF
TRBJ1-2,TRBV19,many,-,TGTGCCAGCCGAGAATTGGACAGTTACTATGGCTACACCTTC,CASRELDSYYGYTF
TRBJ1-2,TRBV29-1,many,-,TGCAGCGTCGAATTCGCGACAGACTATGGCTACACCTTC,CSVEFATDYGYTF
TRBJ1-1,TRBV5-1,few,-,TGCGCCAGCAGCTTGGATTCTCCTCATTTTCACACTAGCACTGAAGCTTTCTTT,CASSLDSPHFHTSTEAFF
TRBJ1-2,TRBV21-1,many,-,TGTGCCAGCAGTTACATATGGGGCTACACCTTC,CASSYIWGYTF
TRBJ2-5,TRBV29-1,-,TRBD2,TGCAGCGTTTCCCTGCGGTTAGCGGGGAAAGAGACCCAGTACTTC,CSVSLRLAGKETQYF
TRBJ1-3,TRBV18,many,-,TGTGCCAGCTCACCCCCGGGAGCCGTTAACTCTGGAAACACCATATATTTT,CASSPPGAVNSGNTIYF
TRBJ2-5,TRBV6-5,many,-,TGTGCCAGCAGTTCCGCTCTCCCGGGCCAAGAGACCCAGTACTTC,CASSSALPGQETQYF
TRBJ1-1,TRBV6-1,-,TRBD1,TGTGCCAGCACCCTGGACAGGGTGAGTGAAGCTTTCTTT,CASTLDRVSEAFF
TRBJ1-2,TRBV10-2,many,-,TGCGCCAGCAGCCGGAGGGGCCGCTATGGCTACACCTTC,CASSRRGRYGYTF
TRBJ1-6,TRBV9,few,TRBD1,TGTGCCAGCAGCTCAAAACCGGGACAGAATAATTCACCCCTCCACTTT,CASSSKPGQNNSPLHF
TRBJ1-6,TRBV2,few,-,TGTGCCAGCAGAACCGGACGGCCTAGTAATTCACCCCTCCACTTT,CASRTGRPSNSPLHF